The clone carrying this T cell receptor (beta chain) has a handful of counts. This record belongs to a study of early T cells in non-severe SARS-CoV-2 infection. Using its own MiXCR run on the 5' RACE reads, TCRdb lists one record per CDR3 protein. Here the sample spans 55,000 to 70,000 distinct CDR3 sequences, approximately 12% being singletons. Germline-derived CDR1 and CDR2 are ENHRY and SYGVKD. Trimming left V 2 bases short and J 4 bases short, with 11 bases between. CDR3 length equals 14 residues. Source material: whole blood. This TCR was recovered from an adult who was a healthcare worker with PCR-confirmed SARS-CoV-2 infection or an uninfected control (not recorded which). V and J are TRBV10-3 and TRBJ1-2, with D unclear. CDR3 DNA sequence: TGTGCCATCAGTGAGAGAAGGGCAGCCTATGGCTACACCTTC. Translation gives CAISERRAAYGYTF.